These 21 T cell receptor beta chains originate from one sample sequenced in a study of cytomegalovirus exposure and HLA in healthy donors. PCR was performed using 60 Vbeta and 13 Jbeta primers. Measured with immunoSEQ multiplex PCR; TCRdb has only the in-frame clones, and not every one. Here the sample spans about 120,000 clones, about 61% being singletons. Sequencing was carried out using PBMCs. The receptors were sampled from a man between 18 and 35 years old in good health and CMV-seropositive.

The rearrangement uses TRBV9 and TRBJ2-7; tentative D call: TRBD1 (6 bases). The CDR3 extends over 14 amino acids. Germline V gene sequence: CDR1 SGDLS, CDR2 YYNGEE. Trimming shortened V by 2 bases and J by 2 bases, and 11 bases separated the two germline ends. In nucleotides, the CDR3 is TGTGCCAGCAGCGTCTCGGGACAAGCCTACGAGCAGTACTTC. Translation gives CASSVSGQAYEQYF.

The V gene is TRBV2, the J gene TRBJ1-2, with TRBD1 matching 7 bases. CDR1 and CDR2 from the germline V gene are SNHLY and FYNNEI. The CDR3 extends over 16 amino acids. V lost 0 bases, J lost 8 bases, and 12 bases stayed unmatched. CDR3 sequence (DNA): TGTGCCAGCAGTGAAGCGCTTCGAGGGGGCGCGGGCGGCTACACCTTC. Its protein is CASSEALRGGAGGYTF.

This clone was counted a few times. The chain employs TRBV2 and TRBJ1-1; TRBD1 matches at 11 bases. There are 15 residues in the CDR3. Germline V CDR1 and CDR2: SNHLY, FYNNEI. Germline trimming cut 6 bases from V and 6 bases from J; bases unmatched to any gene: 9. The CDR3 DNA sequence: TGTGCCAGCAGGACGGGACAGGGGGGTGTGTCTGAAGCTTTCTTT. This gives the protein CASRTGQGGVSEAFF.

Notes on this clone: Germline is not matched at one junction end, which may reflect a read error. The rearrangement joins TRBV2 to TRBJ2-2; D is perhaps TRBD2 (5 bases). The germline V gene encodes CDR1 SNHLY and CDR2 FYNNEI. The CDR3 is made up of 13 amino acids. The CDR3 protein is CASSESWTGELLF. In DNA, the CDR3 is TGTGCCAGCAGTGAAAGCTGGACCGGGGAGCTGCTTTTT.

This chain uses TRBV15 with TRBJ2-1; 8 nucleotides line up with TRBD1. The germline gives CDR1 LNHNV, CDR2 YYDKDF (reference sequence). With V trimmed by 0 bases and J by 1 base, 5 bases remained unmatched. This CDR3 is built from 17 residues. The CDR3: CATSRDEGTGSYNEQFF. CDR3 DNA: TGTGCCACCAGCAGAGATGAAGGGACAGGTTCCTACAATGAGCAGTTCTTC.

V and J are TRBV5-4 and TRBJ2-2, with 8 bases identical to TRBD1. CDR3 size: 17 residues. Germline V gene sequence: CDR1 SGHNT, CDR2 YYREEE (reference sequence). The J segment lost 5 bases and the V segment lost 4 bases, leaving 13 bases of the junction unmatched. The CDR3 sequence: CASSPDTRQGRTGELFF. For the CDR3, the DNA is TGTGCCAGCAGCCCAGATACTAGACAGGGGAGAACCGGGGAGCTGTTTTTT.

The V call is TRBV5-1, the J call TRBJ2-7; 9 bases fit TRBD1. This CDR3 spans 14 amino acids. The trim removed 4 bases at V and 7 bases at J, leaving 9 bases unmatched. Germline V gene lookup returns CDR1 SGHRS and CDR2 YFSETQ. The CDR3 sequence: CASSADRGSEEQYF. Here the CDR3 DNA reads TGCGCCAGCAGCGCGGACAGGGGATCTGAGGAGCAGTACTTC.

This clone was detected only once. V usage is TRBV4-1 and J usage is TRBJ2-3; 9 bases agree with TRBD1. CDR3 length: 16 residues. The junction had 5 bases not matched to a gene; V was cut back by 4 bases and J by 0 bases. CDR1 is MGHRA and CDR2 is YSYEKL in the germline V gene. The CDR3 protein is CASSPLGQGSTDTQYF. DNA for the CDR3: TGCGCCAGCAGCCCGTTGGGACAGGGCAGCACAGATACGCAGTATTTT.

This chain links TRBV7-9 with TRBJ1-2, with 7 positions matching TRBD1. This CDR3 spans 16 amino acids. V was clipped by 5 bases and J by 2 bases; unmatched bases: 11. CDR1 and CDR2 from the germline V gene are SEHNR and FQNEAQ (reference sequence). The DNA of the CDR3 is TGTGCCAGCAGCCCCGCCCGGGACAGCCTAAACTATGGCTACACCTTC. This gives the protein CASSPARDSLNYGYTF.

The CDR3 sequence is CASSLDKGQGAKGSYEQYF. The CDR3 nucleotides read TGTGCCAGCAGCCTAGACAAGGGACAGGGGGCGAAGGGGTCCTACGAGCAGTACTTC. This chain joins TRBV13 and TRBJ2-5; 12 bases are shared with TRBD1. Judging by the DNA end, TRBJ2-7 fits better; the J call may be wrong. CDR1 is PRHDT and CDR2 is FYEKMQ in the germline V gene (reference sequence). The CDR3 totals 19 residues.

This clone showed up just a few times. CDR3 DNA: TGTGCCAGCAGTCGAGCCGGGACAGGGGTCCTTCACTCTGGAAACACCATATATTTT. Translating gives CASSRAGTGVLHSGNTIYF. This chain links TRBV2 with TRBJ1-3; 10 bases map to TRBD1. V was clipped by 5 bases and J by 0 bases; unmatched bases: 13. Germline CDR1 SNHLY, CDR2 FYNNEI. This CDR3 spans 19 amino acids.

The chain carries TRBV4-1 and TRBJ1-3; D possibly corresponds to TRBD1 (6 bases). This CDR3 spans 16 amino acids. V lost 1 base and J lost 0, with 10 bases in between. The germline CDR1 and CDR2 sequences are MGHRA and YSYEKL. CDR3 sequence (DNA): TGCGCCAGCAGCCAAGCGGACAGTTTCTCTGGAAACACCATATATTTT. This codes for CASSQADSFSGNTIYF.

This clone was counted between two and nine times. The J gene is TRBJ2-2, the V gene TRBV6-5, with 9 positions matching TRBD1. CDR3 length: 13 residues. The V gene's germline CDR1 is MNHEY and CDR2 SVGAGI. Unmatched junction bases numbered 0, after V lost 6 bases and J lost 4 bases. The CDR3 nucleotides read TGTGCCAGCAGGACAGGGGGCACCGGGGAGCTGTTTTTT. Protein sequence: CASRTGGTGELFF.

The chain is built from TRBV5-1 and TRBJ2-7, with unresolved D. With 5 bases removed from V and 1 base from J, the gap between germline ends came to 10 bases. The CDR3 is made up of 13 amino acids. CDR1 and CDR2 (germline): SGHRS, YFSETQ. The CDR3 region has the DNA TGCGCCAGCAGATTACAGCCATCCTACGAGCAGTACTTC. This codes for CASRLQPSYEQYF.

CDR3 amino acids: CASSDPRSSGANVLTF. CDR3 nucleotides: TGTGCCAGCAGCGACCCTAGGAGTTCCGGGGCCAACGTCCTGACTTTC. V and J are TRBV5-6 and TRBJ2-6; D not resolved. Per the germline V gene, CDR1 is SGHDT and CDR2 is YYEEEE. The CDR3 sequence is 16 residues long. Trimming stripped 4 bases from V and 4 bases from J, with 15 bases between.

This chain connects TRBV28 to TRBJ2-3; 7 bases agree with TRBD1. Unmatched junction bases numbered 9, after V lost 1 base and J lost 5 bases. This CDR3 comprises 16 residues. Germline V gene data show CDR1 as MDHEN and CDR2 as SYDVKM. CDR3 amino acids: CASSLSDRPKGDTQYF. In DNA, the CDR3 is TGTGCCAGCAGTTTATCGGACAGGCCCAAGGGAGATACGCAGTATTTT.

This clone was found a few times. The V gene is TRBV5-4, the J gene TRBJ2-1; 8 bases are a match to TRBD2. The germline CDR1 and CDR2 sequences are SGHNT and YYREEE (reference sequence). Germline trimming cut 4 bases from V and 4 bases from J; bases unmatched to any gene: 7. CDR3 length: 15 amino acids. This chain's CDR3 is CASSRAPSGYNEQFF. The CDR3 DNA follows: TGTGCCAGCAGCCGTGCCCCTAGCGGGTACAATGAGCAGTTCTTC.

The DNA of the CDR3 is TGTGCCAGTCGGACAGGCAAAGAGACCCAGTACTTC. It codes for CASRTGKETQYF. J is TRBJ2-5 and V is TRBV2; the match to TRBD1 covers 7 bases. The germline CDR1 and CDR2 sequences are SNHLY and FYNNEI. The CDR3 runs to 12 residues. Unmatched junction bases numbered 4, after V lost 9 bases and J lost 3 bases. The variable domain in full, with the rest retrieved from reference TRBV2 and TRBJ2-5, is EPEVTQTPSHQVTQMGQEVILRCVPISNHLYFYWYRQILGQKVEFLVSFYNNEISEKSEIFDDQFSVERPDGSNFTLKIRSTKLEDSAMYFCASRTGKETQYFGPGTRLLVL.

CDR3 sequence: CASRPSQGLHEQYF. The CDR3 nucleotides are TGCGCCAGCAGACCCTCTCAGGGATTGCACGAGCAGTACTTC. The chain carries TRBV5-1 and TRBJ2-7, with D possibly being TRBD1 (5 bases). Germline V gene lookup returns CDR1 SGHRS and CDR2 YFSETQ. Trimming shortened V by 5 bases and J by 5 bases, and 17 bases separated the two germline ends. The CDR3 totals 14 residues.

The V and J genes are TRBV5-1 and TRBJ2-2, with D tentatively TRBD1 (5 bases). CDR3 length equals 16 residues. Germline CDR1 reads SGHRS; CDR2 reads YFSETQ. Deletions cut 2 bases from V and 1 base from J, with 12 bases between. The CDR3 DNA sequence: TGCGCCAGCAGCTTCACTGACAGACAGAACACCGGGGAGCTGTTTTTT. Its translation: CASSFTDRQNTGELFF. Complete variable domain (other parts from reference TRBV5-1 and TRBJ2-2): KAGVTQTPRYLIKTRGQQVTLSCSPISGHRSVSWYQQTPGQGLQFLFEYFSETQRNKGNFPGRFSGRQFSNSRSEMNVSTLELGDSALYLCASSFTDRQNTGELFFGEGSRLTVL.

The chain is built from TRBV29-1 and TRBJ1-2; 8 bases map to TRBD1. Looked up from germline, CDR1 is SQVTM and CDR2 is ANQGSEA. V shed 7 bases, J shed 3 bases, and the junction held 13 bases outside the gene matches. The CDR3 has 15 residues. The DNA of the CDR3 is TGCAGCGCGCTCCTCCTGGACAGGGAGGACTATGGCTACACCTTC. Translated, it gives CSALLLDREDYGYTF.